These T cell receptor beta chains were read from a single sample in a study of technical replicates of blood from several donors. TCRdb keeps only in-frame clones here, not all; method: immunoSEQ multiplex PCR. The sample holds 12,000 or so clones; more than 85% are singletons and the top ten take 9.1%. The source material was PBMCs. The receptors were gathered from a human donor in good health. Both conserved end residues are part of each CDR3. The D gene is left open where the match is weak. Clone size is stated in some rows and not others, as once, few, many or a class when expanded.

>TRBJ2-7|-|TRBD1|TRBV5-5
CASKQQGPSYEQYF
TGTGCCAGCAAACAACAGGGGCCTTCCTACGAGCAGTACTTC
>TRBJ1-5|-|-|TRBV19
CASQTGAYSNQPQHF
TGTGCCAGTCAGACAGGAGCTTATAGCAATCAGCCCCAGCATTTT
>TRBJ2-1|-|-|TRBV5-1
CASSSAQAAGPNEQFF
TGCGCCAGCAGCTCGGCCCAGGCGGCGGGCCCTAATGAGCAGTTCTTC
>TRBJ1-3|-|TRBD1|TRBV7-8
CASSLSTTGGLSSGNTIYF
TGTGCCAGCAGCTTAAGTACGACAGGGGGCCTTAGCTCTGGAAACACCATATATTTT
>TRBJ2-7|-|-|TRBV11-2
CASSLTEGTYEQYF
TGTGCCAGCAGCCTTACCGAGGGCACCTACGAGCAGTACTTC
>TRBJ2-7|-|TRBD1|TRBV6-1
CASSEALGQATYEQYF
TGTGCCAGCAGTGAAGCGCTGGGACAGGCAACCTACGAGCAGTACTTC
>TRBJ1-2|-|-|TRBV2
CASSETRESGYTF
TGTGCCAGCAGTGAGACCCGGGAGTCAGGCTACACCTTC
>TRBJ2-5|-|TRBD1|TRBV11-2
CASNRGTSYQETQYF
TGTGCCAGCAACAGGGGGACCTCCTACCAAGAGACCCAGTACTTC
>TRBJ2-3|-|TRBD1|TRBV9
CASSSRDRGDTQYF
TGTGCCAGCAGCTCCCGGGACAGGGGTGATACGCAGTATTTT
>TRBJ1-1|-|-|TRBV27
CASSYTGMNTEAFF
TGTGCCAGCAGTTATACAGGTATGAACACTGAAGCTTTCTTT
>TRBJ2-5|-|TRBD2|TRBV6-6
CASRPSGYQETQYF
TGTGCCAGCAGACCTAGCGGGTACCAAGAGACCCAGTACTTC
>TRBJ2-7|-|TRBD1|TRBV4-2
CASRSGTGFHEQYF
TGTGCCAGCAGGTCCGGGACAGGGTTCCACGAGCAGTACTTC
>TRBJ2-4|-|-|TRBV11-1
CASSLTSRNIQYF
TGTGCCAGCAGCTTGACTAGTAGAAACATTCAGTACTTC
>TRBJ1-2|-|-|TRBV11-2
CASSPEGDGYTF
TGTGCCAGCAGCCCCGAGGGGGATGGCTACACCTTC
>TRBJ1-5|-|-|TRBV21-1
CASSPWDRGGCNQPQHF
TGTGCCAGCAGCCCTTGGGACAGGGGCGGTTGCAATCAGCCCCAGCATTTT
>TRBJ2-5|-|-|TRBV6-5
CASSYGTQSGETQYF
TGTGCCAGCAGTTACGGGACTCAGAGCGGAGAGACCCAGTACTTC
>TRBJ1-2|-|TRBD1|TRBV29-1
CSVRGQGAAYGYTF
TGCAGCGTCCGAGGACAGGGAGCGGCCTATGGCTACACCTTC
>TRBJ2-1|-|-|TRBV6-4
CASSDGGGRYNEQFF
TGTGCCAGCAGTGACGGCGGAGGGAGGTACAATGAGCAGTTCTTC
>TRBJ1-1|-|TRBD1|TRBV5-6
CASSTTGSGTEAFF
TGTGCCAGCAGCACGACAGGGAGTGGAACTGAAGCTTTCTTT
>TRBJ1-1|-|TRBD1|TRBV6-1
CASSVKQGAGTEAFF
TGTGCCAGCAGTGTTAAGCAGGGGGCAGGAACTGAAGCTTTCTTT
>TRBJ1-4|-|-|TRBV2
CASSPIQIPPTNEKLFF
TGTGCCAGCAGCCCGATACAAATCCCTCCAACTAATGAAAAACTGTTTTTT
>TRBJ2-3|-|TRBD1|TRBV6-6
CASSYGQGTDTQYF
TGTGCCAGCAGTTACGGACAGGGCACAGATACGCAGTATTTT
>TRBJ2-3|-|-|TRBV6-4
CARHESCLAKDTQYF
TGTGCCAGGCACGAGTCTTGTCTAGCAAAAGATACGCAGTATTTT
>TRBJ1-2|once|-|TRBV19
CACRDISNYGYTF
TGTGCCTGCCGGGACATCTCTAACTATGGCTACACCTTC
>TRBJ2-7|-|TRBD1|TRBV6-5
CASNRDRGSEQYF
TGTGCCAGTAACCGGGACAGGGGGTCCGAGCAGTACTTC
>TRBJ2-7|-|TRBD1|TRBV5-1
CASSLLGTAYYEQYF
TGCGCCAGCAGCCTTCTTGGGACAGCCTACTACGAGCAGTACTTC
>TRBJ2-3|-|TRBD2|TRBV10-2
CASSDLTSGRGDTQYF
TGCGCCAGCAGTGACCTCACTAGCGGGAGGGGAGATACGCAGTATTTT
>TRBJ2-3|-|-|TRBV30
CAWTPTRADTQYF
TGTGCCTGGACTCCGACCAGGGCGGATACGCAGTATTTT
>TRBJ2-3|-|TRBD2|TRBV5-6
CASSLREGRRDTQYF
TGTGCCAGCAGCTTACGGGAGGGCCGGAGAGATACGCAGTATTTT
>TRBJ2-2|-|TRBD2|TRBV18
CASSQGTGTTFGELFF
TGTGCCAGCTCACAAGGGACCGGGACTACATTTGGGGAGCTGTTTTTT